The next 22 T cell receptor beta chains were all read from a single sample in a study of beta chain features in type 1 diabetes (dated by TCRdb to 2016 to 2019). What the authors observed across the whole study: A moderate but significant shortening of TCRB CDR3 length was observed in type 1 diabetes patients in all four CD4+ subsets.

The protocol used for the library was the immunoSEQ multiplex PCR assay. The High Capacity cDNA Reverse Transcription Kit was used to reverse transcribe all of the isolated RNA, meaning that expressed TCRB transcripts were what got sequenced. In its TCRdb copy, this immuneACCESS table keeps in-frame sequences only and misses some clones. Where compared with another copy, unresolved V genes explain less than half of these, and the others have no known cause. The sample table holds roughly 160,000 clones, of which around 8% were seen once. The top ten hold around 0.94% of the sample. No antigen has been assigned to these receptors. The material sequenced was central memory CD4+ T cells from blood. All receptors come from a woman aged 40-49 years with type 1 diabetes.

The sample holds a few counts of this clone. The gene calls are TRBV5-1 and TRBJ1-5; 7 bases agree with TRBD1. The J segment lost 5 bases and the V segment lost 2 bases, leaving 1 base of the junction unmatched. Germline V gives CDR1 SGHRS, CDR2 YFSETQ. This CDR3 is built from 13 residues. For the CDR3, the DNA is TGCGCCAGCAGCTTAGACAGGGATCAGCCCCAGCATTTT. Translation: CASSLDRDQPQHF.

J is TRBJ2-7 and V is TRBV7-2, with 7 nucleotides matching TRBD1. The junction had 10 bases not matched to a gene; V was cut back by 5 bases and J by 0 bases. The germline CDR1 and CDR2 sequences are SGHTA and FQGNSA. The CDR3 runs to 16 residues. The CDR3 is CASSVRQGSSSYEQYF. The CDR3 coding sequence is TGTGCCAGCAGCGTGCGACAGGGATCGAGCTCCTACGAGCAGTACTTC.

CDR3 nucleotide sequence: TGTGCCTGGAGTGCCGGGGGAAACACCATATATTTT. Translated: CAWSAGGNTIYF. The V and J genes are TRBV30 and TRBJ1-3, with D unresolved. The CDR3 loop spans 12 amino acids. With 1 base removed from V and 4 bases from J, the gap between germline ends came to 5 bases. CDR1 and CDR2 (germline): GTSNPN, SVGIG (reference sequence).

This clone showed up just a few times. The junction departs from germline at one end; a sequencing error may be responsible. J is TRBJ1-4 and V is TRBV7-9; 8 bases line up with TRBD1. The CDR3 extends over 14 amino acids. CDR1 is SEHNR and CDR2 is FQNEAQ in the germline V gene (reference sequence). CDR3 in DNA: TGTGCCAGCAGCACTCGGACAGGGAATGAACAACTGTTTTTT. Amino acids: CASSTRTGNEQLFF.

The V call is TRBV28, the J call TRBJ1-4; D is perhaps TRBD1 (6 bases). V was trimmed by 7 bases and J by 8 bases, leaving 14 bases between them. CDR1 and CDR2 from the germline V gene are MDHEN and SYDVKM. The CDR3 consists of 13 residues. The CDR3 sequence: CASTQQGWEKLFF. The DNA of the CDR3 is TGTGCCAGCACCCAACAGGGTTGGGAAAAACTGTTTTTT.

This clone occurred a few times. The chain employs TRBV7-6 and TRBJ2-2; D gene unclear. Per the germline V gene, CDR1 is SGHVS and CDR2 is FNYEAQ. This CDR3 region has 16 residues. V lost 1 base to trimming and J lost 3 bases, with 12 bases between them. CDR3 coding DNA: TGTGCCAGCAGCTTAGTAAGCGTCCTGGACACCGGGGAGCTGTTTTTT. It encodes CASSLVSVLDTGELFF.

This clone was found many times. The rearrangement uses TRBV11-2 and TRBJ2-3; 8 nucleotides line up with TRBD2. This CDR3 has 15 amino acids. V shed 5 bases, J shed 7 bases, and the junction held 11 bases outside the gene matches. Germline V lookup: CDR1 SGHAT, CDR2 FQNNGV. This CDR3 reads CASSAIGTGGYTQYF. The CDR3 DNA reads TGTGCCAGCAGCGCAATAGGGACGGGAGGGTATACGCAGTATTTT. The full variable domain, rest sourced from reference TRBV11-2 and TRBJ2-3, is EAGVAQSPRYKIIEKRQSVAFWCNPISGHATLYWYQQILGQGPKLLIQFQNNGVVDDSQLPKDRFSAERLKGVDSTLKIQPAKLEDSAVYLCASSAIGTGGYTQYFGPGTRLTVL.

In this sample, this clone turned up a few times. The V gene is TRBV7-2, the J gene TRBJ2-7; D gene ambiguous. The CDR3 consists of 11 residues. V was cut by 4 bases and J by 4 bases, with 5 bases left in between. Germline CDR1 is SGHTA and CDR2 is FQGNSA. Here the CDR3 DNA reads TGTGCCAGCAGCTCCTTTTACGAGCAGTACTTC. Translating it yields CASSSFYEQYF.

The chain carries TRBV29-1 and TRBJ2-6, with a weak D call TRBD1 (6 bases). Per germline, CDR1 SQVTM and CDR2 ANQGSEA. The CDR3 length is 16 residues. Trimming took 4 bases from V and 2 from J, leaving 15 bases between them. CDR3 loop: CSVGGPPGTGANVLTF. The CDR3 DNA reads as TGCAGCGTTGGGGGGCCCCCTGGCACTGGGGCCAACGTCCTGACTTTC.

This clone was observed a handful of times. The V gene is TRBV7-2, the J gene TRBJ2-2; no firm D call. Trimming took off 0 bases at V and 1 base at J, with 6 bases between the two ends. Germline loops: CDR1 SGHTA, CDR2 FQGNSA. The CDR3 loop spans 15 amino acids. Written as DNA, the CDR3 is TGTGCCAGCAGCTTAGCATCCAGGAACACCGGGGAGCTGTTTTTT. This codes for CASSLASRNTGELFF.

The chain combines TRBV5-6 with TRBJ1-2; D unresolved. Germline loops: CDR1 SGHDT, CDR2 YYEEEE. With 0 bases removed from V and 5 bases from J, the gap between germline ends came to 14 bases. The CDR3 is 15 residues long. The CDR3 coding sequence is TGTGCCAGCAGCTTGGTGCGCTATTTAGAGTATGGCTACACCTTC. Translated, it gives CASSLVRYLEYGYTF.

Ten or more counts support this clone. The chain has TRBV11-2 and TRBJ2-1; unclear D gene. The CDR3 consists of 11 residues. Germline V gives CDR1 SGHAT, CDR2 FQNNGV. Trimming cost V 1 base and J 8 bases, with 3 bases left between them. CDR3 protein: CASSLVDEQFF. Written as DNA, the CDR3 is TGTGCCAGCAGCTTAGTCGATGAGCAGTTCTTC.

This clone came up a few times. The CDR3 region is CASSLDRLNTGELFF. CDR3 coding DNA: TGTGCCAGCAGCTTAGACAGATTGAACACCGGGGAGCTGTTTTTT. This sequence joins TRBV5-4 and TRBJ2-2; D is possibly TRBD1 (5 bases). V dropped 2 bases and J dropped 1 base, with 9 bases sitting between them. CDR3 length equals 15 residues. Per the germline V gene, CDR1 is SGHNT and CDR2 is YYREEE (reference sequence). Full variable domain (remainder filled in from reference TRBV5-4 and TRBJ2-2): ETGVTQSPTHLIKTRGQQVTLRCSSQSGHNTVSWYQQALGQGPQFIFQYYREEENGRGNFPPRFSGLQFPNYSSELNVNALELDDSALYLCASSLDRLNTGELFFGEGSRLTVL.

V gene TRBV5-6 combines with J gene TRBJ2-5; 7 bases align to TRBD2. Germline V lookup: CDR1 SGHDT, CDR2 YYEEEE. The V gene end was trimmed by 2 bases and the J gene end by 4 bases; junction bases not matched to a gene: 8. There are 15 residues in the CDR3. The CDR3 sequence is CASSFRAGAGETQYF. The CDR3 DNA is TGTGCCAGCAGCTTTAGGGCGGGAGCTGGAGAGACCCAGTACTTC.

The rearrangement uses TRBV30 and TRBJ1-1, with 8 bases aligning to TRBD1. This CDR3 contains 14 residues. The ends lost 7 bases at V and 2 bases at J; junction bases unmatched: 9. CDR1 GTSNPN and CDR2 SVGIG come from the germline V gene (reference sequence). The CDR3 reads CAFSTGTGNTEAFF. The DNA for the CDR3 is TGTGCCTTTTCGACCGGGACAGGAAACACTGAAGCTTTCTTT.

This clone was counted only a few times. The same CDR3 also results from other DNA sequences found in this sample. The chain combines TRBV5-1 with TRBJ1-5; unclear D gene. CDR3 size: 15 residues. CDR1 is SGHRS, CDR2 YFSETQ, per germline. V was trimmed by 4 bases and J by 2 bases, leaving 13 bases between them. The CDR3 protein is CASSLGEGGNQPQHF. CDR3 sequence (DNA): TGCGCCAGCAGCCTGGGAGAAGGAGGCAATCAGCCCCAGCATTTT.

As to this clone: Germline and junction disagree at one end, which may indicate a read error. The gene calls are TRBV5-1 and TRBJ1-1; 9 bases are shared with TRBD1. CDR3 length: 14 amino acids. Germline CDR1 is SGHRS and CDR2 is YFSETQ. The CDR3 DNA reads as TGCGCCAGCAGACCAGGACAGGGGAACGCTGAAGCTTTCTTT. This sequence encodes CASRPGQGNAEAFF.

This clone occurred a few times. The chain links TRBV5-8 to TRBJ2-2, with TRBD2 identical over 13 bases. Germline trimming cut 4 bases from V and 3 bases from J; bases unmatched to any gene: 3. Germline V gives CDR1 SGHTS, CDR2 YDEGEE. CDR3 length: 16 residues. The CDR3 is CASSLGTSGDTGELFF. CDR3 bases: TGTGCCAGCAGCCTCGGGACTAGCGGGGACACCGGGGAGCTGTTTTTT.

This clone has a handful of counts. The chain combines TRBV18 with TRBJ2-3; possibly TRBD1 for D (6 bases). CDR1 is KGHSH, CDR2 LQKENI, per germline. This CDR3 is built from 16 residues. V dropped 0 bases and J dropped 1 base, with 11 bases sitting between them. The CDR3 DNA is TGTGCCAGCTCACCACCGGCAGGGGTAGGCACAGATACGCAGTATTTT. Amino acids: CASSPPAGVGTDTQYF.

The CDR3, as DNA: TGTGCCAGTAGTACACAGGGTGCTGAAGCTTTCTTT. It yields the protein CASSTQGAEAFF. The chain couples TRBV19 to TRBJ1-1; TRBD1 is a possible D gene (6 bases). This CDR3 is built from 12 residues. V lost 4 bases and J lost 6, with 9 bases in between. Germline V gene lookup returns CDR1 LNHDA and CDR2 SQIVND (reference sequence).

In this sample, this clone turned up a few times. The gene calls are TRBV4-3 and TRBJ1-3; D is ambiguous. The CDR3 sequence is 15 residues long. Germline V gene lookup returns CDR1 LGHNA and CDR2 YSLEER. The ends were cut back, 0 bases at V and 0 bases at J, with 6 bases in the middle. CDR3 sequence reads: CASSQDSSSGNTIYF. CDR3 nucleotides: TGCGCCAGCAGCCAAGACTCGAGCTCTGGAAACACCATATATTTT.

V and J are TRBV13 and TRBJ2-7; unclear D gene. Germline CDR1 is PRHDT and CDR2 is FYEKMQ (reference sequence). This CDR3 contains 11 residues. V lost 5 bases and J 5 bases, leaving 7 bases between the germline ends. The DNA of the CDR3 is TGTGCCAGCAGCATAATAAACGAGCAGTACTTC. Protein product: CASSIINEQYF.